Below are 8 T cell receptor beta chains sequenced from a single sample in a study of blood T cells in healthy people across ages (dated by TCRdb to 2015 to 2017). Library creation used 5' RACE. The second PCR ran for roughly 6 to 11 cycles and used a J-beta primer mix along with a sample-barcoded 5' primer. Using fastp trimming at Q25 and MiXCR clonotype assembly, TCRdb reanalyzed the public sequencing data and kept in-frame beta chains. Each entry is one CDR3 protein sequence, shown with its most common DNA and genes. Present in this sample are 1.8 million or so distinct CDR3 sequences, roughly 43% of which were seen just once. The ten biggest clones cover 20% to 25% of the sample. Sequencing was performed on blood. These receptors were obtained from a human donor in good health.

This clonotype was detected a few times. The gene calls are TRBV4-1 and TRBJ2-1; D not resolved. Germline lookup yields CDR1 MGHRA and CDR2 YSYEKL. The CDR3 has 16 amino acids. Deletions cut 5 bases from V and 1 base from J, with 15 bases between. DNA for the CDR3: TGCGCCAGCAGCGAACCCCCAGGCCATTCCTACAATGAGCAGTTCTTC. It translates to CASSEPPGHSYNEQFF.

V is TRBV6-2 or TRBV6-3 and J is TRBJ2-1, with TRBD1 as a possible D gene (6 bases). V shed 7 bases and J shed 10 bases, with 17 bases lying between them. CDR3 length: 13 residues. CDR1 MNHEY and CDR2 SVGEGT come from the germline V gene. CDR3: CASNPGADVEQFF. The CDR3 nucleotides read TGTGCCAGCAACCCAGGGGCGGACGTGGAGCAGTTCTTC.

The rearrangement links TRBV7-2 to TRBJ1-2, with D unclear. The CDR3 is made up of 18 amino acids. Trimming removed 1 base from V and 0 bases from J, with 18 bases in between. Germline CDR1 is SGHTA and CDR2 is FQGNSA. The CDR3: CASSLVPHSEIPNYGYTF. The CDR3 nucleotides are TGTGCCAGCAGCTTAGTACCCCACTCGGAAATCCCTAACTATGGCTACACCTTC.

In its sample, this clonotype was seen a few times. This chain connects TRBV29-1 to TRBJ1-2; D is uncertain. Germline V gene sequence: CDR1 SQVTM, CDR2 ANQGSEA. With 7 bases removed from V and 4 bases from J, the gap between germline ends came to 13 bases. The CDR3 runs to 12 residues. CDR3 coding DNA: TGCAGCGCCCTCTCGATCCTCTATGGCTACACCTTC. This sequence encodes CSALSILYGYTF.

J is TRBJ1-5 and V is TRBV15, with D perhaps TRBD1 (5 bases). Germline CDR1 LNHNV, CDR2 YYDKDF (reference sequence). This CDR3 has 13 residues. V gave up 0 bases and J gave up 13 bases, with 13 bases separating them. In nucleotides, the CDR3 is TGTGCCACCAGCAGAGATGGGGCACGTGGGCAGCATTTT. It encodes CATSRDGARGQHF. Combining the CDR3 with reference TRBV15 and TRBJ1-5 gives the whole variable domain DAMVIQNPRYQVTQFGKPVTLSCSQTLNHNVMYWYQQKSSQAPKLLFHYYDKDFNNEADTPDNFQSRRPNTSFCFLDIRSPGLGDTAMYLCATSRDGARGQHFGDGTRLSIL.

In this sample, this clonotype turned up a few times. This chain uses TRBV20-1 with TRBJ2-3, with a possible D match to TRBD2 (5 bases). Per germline, CDR1 DFQATT and CDR2 SNEGSKA (reference sequence). This CDR3 comprises 16 residues. Trimming removed 1 base from V and 6 bases from J, with 20 bases in between. CDR3 nucleotides: TGCAGTGCTAGAGGCCCCCAACCGGGGAGAGTTGATACGCAGTATTTT. This translates into CSARGPQPGRVDTQYF.

V is TRBV7-2 and J is TRBJ1-5, with a weak D call TRBD1 (6 bases). CDR3 length: 14 amino acids. Trimming took off 4 bases at V and 7 bases at J, with 14 bases between the two ends. From germline, CDR1 is SGHTA and CDR2 FQGNSA. CDR3 loop: CASSSSRGGQPQHF. In nucleotides, the CDR3 is TGTGCCAGCAGCTCTTCCAGGGGCGGACAGCCCCAGCATTTT.

The chain employs TRBV7-2 and TRBJ2-1, with D perhaps matching TRBD2 (6 bases). CDR1 and CDR2 from the germline V gene are SGHTA and FQGNSA. The CDR3 extends over 20 amino acids. Trimming shortened V by 3 bases and J by 0 bases, and 24 bases separated the two germline ends. The CDR3 nucleotides are TGTGCCAGCAGCTTGGGGGGATTAGACCGCCGCGTTAGCTCCTACAATGAGCAGTTCTTC. Translation: CASSLGGLDRRVSSYNEQFF.